These T cell receptor beta chains were read from a single sample in a study of blood T cell repertoires in COVID-19. Libraries were prepared by immunoSEQ multiplex PCR; TCRdb keeps only in-frame clonotypes and omits some of them. The sample includes approximately 99,000 clones, roughly 88% of them seen just once. The sample comprised peripheral blood. The receptors here all came from a human donor in a cohort sampled during active COVID-19. The CDR3 runs from the conserved cysteine through the conserved F or W. The D gene is left open where the match is weak. Expanded clones get a size class; other rows say once, few or many, or leave the size out.

v_call: TRBV4-1; clone_size: NA; d_call: TRBD2; j_call: TRBJ2-3; cdr3_aa: CASSQAPSGRDTQYF; cdr3_nt: TGCGCCAGCAGCCAAGCCCCTAGCGGGAGGGATACGCAGTATTTT
v_call: TRBV19; clone_size: NA; d_call: TRBD1; j_call: TRBJ1-2; cdr3_aa: CATQEGQVYGGYTF; cdr3_nt: TGTGCCACCCAGGAAGGACAGGTGTACGGTGGCTACACCTTC
v_call: TRBV27; clone_size: NA; d_call: TRBD1; j_call: TRBJ1-1; cdr3_aa: CASNNRDRGNEAFF; cdr3_nt: TGTGCCAGCAACAACCGGGACAGGGGAAACGAAGCTTTCTTT
v_call: TRBV7-9; clone_size: NA; d_call: NA; j_call: TRBJ1-2; cdr3_aa: CASSLETRRGGYTF; cdr3_nt: TGTGCCAGCAGCTTAGAGACCCGCCGGGGAGGCTACACCTTC
v_call: TRBV12-3/TRBV12-4; clone_size: once; d_call: NA; j_call: TRBJ1-2; cdr3_aa: CASSLTVNYGYTF; cdr3_nt: TGTGCCAGCAGTTTAACAGTCAACTATGGCTACACCTTC
v_call: TRBV5-1; clone_size: NA; d_call: NA; j_call: TRBJ1-1; cdr3_aa: CASSLGGGMNTEAFF; cdr3_nt: TGCGCCAGCAGCTTGGGTGGAGGGATGAACACTGAAGCTTTCTTT
v_call: TRBV10-2; clone_size: medium-sized; d_call: TRBD1; j_call: TRBJ1-5; cdr3_aa: CASSEWGTAFTGNQPQHF; cdr3_nt: TGCGCCAGCAGTGAGTGGGGGACAGCCTTCACGGGCAATCAGCCCCAGCATTTT
v_call: TRBV3-1/TRBV3-2; clone_size: NA; d_call: TRBD2; j_call: TRBJ2-3; cdr3_aa: CASSPILAGDTDTQYF; cdr3_nt: TGTGCCAGCAGCCCCATACTAGCGGGGGACACAGATACGCAGTATTTT
v_call: TRBV7-9; clone_size: NA; d_call: TRBD1; j_call: TRBJ2-7; cdr3_aa: CASSRTGLGEQYF; cdr3_nt: TGTGCCAGCAGCCGGACAGGGCTGGGCGAGCAGTACTTC
v_call: TRBV12-5; clone_size: NA; d_call: NA; j_call: TRBJ1-3; cdr3_aa: CASGLVPGGSGNTIYF; cdr3_nt: TGTGCTAGTGGTTTGGTACCGGGGGGTTCTGGAAACACCATATATTTT
v_call: TRBV4-1; clone_size: NA; d_call: TRBD2; j_call: TRBJ2-1; cdr3_aa: CASSQERASGLFNEQFF; cdr3_nt: TGCGCCAGCAGCCAAGAGAGGGCTAGCGGACTATTCAATGAGCAGTTCTTC
v_call: TRBV19; clone_size: NA; d_call: NA; j_call: TRBJ1-1; cdr3_aa: CASSIDGGRNTEAFF; cdr3_nt: TGTGCCAGTAGTATAGACGGGGGGCGCAACACTGAAGCTTTCTTT
v_call: TRBV5-1; clone_size: NA; d_call: NA; j_call: TRBJ2-3; cdr3_aa: CASSGTSGPADTQYF; cdr3_nt: TGCGCCAGCAGCGGTACTAGTGGGCCCGCAGATACGCAGTATTTT
v_call: TRBV6-5; clone_size: NA; d_call: TRBD1; j_call: TRBJ1-1; cdr3_aa: CASSYWAGGTTEAFF; cdr3_nt: TGTGCCAGCAGTTACTGGGCAGGGGGGACCACTGAAGCTTTCTTT
v_call: TRBV15; clone_size: NA; d_call: NA; j_call: TRBJ2-7; cdr3_aa: CATSREGGWNEQYF; cdr3_nt: TGTGCCACCAGCAGAGAAGGGGGATGGAACGAGCAGTACTTC
v_call: TRBV21-1; clone_size: NA; d_call: NA; j_call: TRBJ1-2; cdr3_aa: CAPAKRVPPGGYTF; cdr3_nt: TGTGCACCAGCAAAGAGGGTACCCCCCGGGGGCTACACCTTC
v_call: TRBV9; clone_size: NA; d_call: TRBD2; j_call: TRBJ2-4; cdr3_aa: CASSVEGSRGGNIQYF; cdr3_nt: TGTGCCAGCAGCGTAGAAGGCAGCCGCGGGGGGAACATTCAGTACTTC
v_call: TRBV19; clone_size: once; d_call: NA; j_call: TRBJ1-1; cdr3_aa: CASSTVMNTEAFF; cdr3_nt: TGTGCCAGTAGTACAGTCATGAACACTGAAGCTTTCTTT
v_call: TRBV29-1; clone_size: NA; d_call: TRBD1; j_call: TRBJ1-1; cdr3_aa: CSGRGDRGVNTEAFF; cdr3_nt: TGCAGCGGGAGGGGTGACAGGGGGGTGAACACTGAAGCTTTCTTT
v_call: TRBV7-9; clone_size: NA; d_call: TRBD1; j_call: TRBJ1-1; cdr3_aa: CASSPDRIEAFF; cdr3_nt: TGTGCCAGCAGCCCGGACAGGATTGAAGCTTTCTTT
v_call: TRBV5-1; clone_size: NA; d_call: NA; j_call: TRBJ2-4; cdr3_aa: CASSLAPGAQNIQYF; cdr3_nt: TGCGCCAGCAGCTTGGCCCCAGGGGCCCAAAACATTCAGTACTTC
v_call: TRBV5-1; clone_size: once; d_call: TRBD2; j_call: TRBJ2-5; cdr3_aa: CASSRSGGETQYF; cdr3_nt: TGCGCCAGCAGCCGATCGGGGGGAGAGACCCAGTACTTC
v_call: TRBV6-5; clone_size: NA; d_call: NA; j_call: TRBJ1-6; cdr3_aa: CASKEPSSYNSPLHF; cdr3_nt: TGTGCCAGCAAAGAGCCTAGCTCCTATAATTCACCCCTCCACTTT
v_call: TRBV5-1; clone_size: NA; d_call: TRBD1; j_call: TRBJ1-6; cdr3_aa: CASSLAGQGAYNSPLHF; cdr3_nt: TGCGCCAGCAGCTTGGCAGGACAGGGGGCCTATAATTCACCCCTCCACTTT
v_call: TRBV5-1; clone_size: NA; d_call: TRBD2; j_call: TRBJ2-1; cdr3_aa: CASSLAPSASGSFDEQFF; cdr3_nt: TGCGCCAGCAGCCTGGCCCCCTCGGCTAGCGGGAGTTTTGATGAGCAGTTCTTC
v_call: TRBV3-1/TRBV3-2; clone_size: NA; d_call: TRBD1; j_call: TRBJ2-1; cdr3_aa: CASSQYTGTGVDNEQFF; cdr3_nt: TGTGCCAGCAGCCAATACACCGGGACAGGGGTTGACAATGAGCAGTTCTTC
v_call: TRBV3-1/TRBV3-2; clone_size: NA; d_call: TRBD2; j_call: TRBJ2-1; cdr3_aa: CASSQMGGGKDEQFF; cdr3_nt: TGTGCCAGCAGCCAAATGGGGGGAGGGAAGGATGAGCAGTTCTTC
v_call: TRBV19; clone_size: once; d_call: NA; j_call: TRBJ1-6; cdr3_aa: CASSTRQETNSPLHF; cdr3_nt: TGTGCCAGTAGTACTCGACAGGAGACTAATTCACCCCTCCACTTT
v_call: TRBV2; clone_size: NA; d_call: NA; j_call: TRBJ2-7; cdr3_aa: CASILGGRYEQYF; cdr3_nt: TGTGCCAGCATTTTAGGGGGTAGATACGAGCAGTACTTC
v_call: TRBV5-1; clone_size: NA; d_call: NA; j_call: TRBJ2-1; cdr3_aa: CASSLAGAYNEQFF; cdr3_nt: TGCGCCAGCAGCTTGGCCGGGGCCTACAATGAGCAGTTCTTC
v_call: TRBV7-9; clone_size: NA; d_call: NA; j_call: TRBJ2-7; cdr3_aa: CASSRPGYEQYF; cdr3_nt: TGTGCCAGCAGTCGCCCAGGGTACGAGCAGTACTTC
v_call: TRBV2; clone_size: NA; d_call: TRBD1; j_call: TRBJ1-1; cdr3_aa: CASSRTGDTEAFF; cdr3_nt: TGTGCCAGCAGTCGAACAGGGGACACTGAAGCTTTCTTT
v_call: TRBV4-1; clone_size: NA; d_call: TRBD1; j_call: TRBJ2-2; cdr3_aa: CASSQGTGYTGELFF; cdr3_nt: TGCGCCAGCAGCCAAGGGACAGGCTACACCGGGGAGCTGTTTTTT
v_call: TRBV28; clone_size: NA; d_call: TRBD1; j_call: TRBJ1-6; cdr3_aa: CASGLGQDYSPLHF; cdr3_nt: TGTGCCAGCGGCCTGGGACAGGATTATTCACCCCTCCACTTT
v_call: TRBV18; clone_size: NA; d_call: TRBD2; j_call: TRBJ2-7; cdr3_aa: CASAAGTRSYEQYF; cdr3_nt: TGTGCCAGCGCCGCCGGGACTAGATCCTACGAGCAGTACTTC
v_call: TRBV29-1; clone_size: NA; d_call: TRBD1; j_call: TRBJ1-1; cdr3_aa: CSAGQGMNTEAFF; cdr3_nt: TGCAGCGCGGGACAGGGCATGAACACTGAAGCTTTCTTT
v_call: TRBV6-5; clone_size: NA; d_call: TRBD2; j_call: TRBJ2-2; cdr3_aa: CASTFSGGNTGELFF; cdr3_nt: TGTGCCAGCACCTTTAGCGGGGGGAACACCGGGGAGCTGTTTTTT
v_call: TRBV28; clone_size: NA; d_call: NA; j_call: TRBJ1-2; cdr3_aa: CASSLWTATNYGYTF; cdr3_nt: TGTGCCAGCAGTTTATGGACAGCGACTAACTATGGCTACACCTTC
v_call: TRBV3-1/TRBV3-2; clone_size: NA; d_call: NA; j_call: TRBJ1-2; cdr3_aa: CASSLKPTRVIGYGYTF; cdr3_nt: TGTGCCAGCAGCCTAAAGCCCACTCGGGTCATCGGCTATGGCTACACCTTC
v_call: TRBV27; clone_size: NA; d_call: TRBD1; j_call: TRBJ2-1; cdr3_aa: CASSEGGPDEQFF; cdr3_nt: TGTGCCAGCAGTGAAGGGGGCCCCGATGAGCAGTTCTTC
v_call: TRBV11-2; clone_size: NA; d_call: NA; j_call: TRBJ2-5; cdr3_aa: CASSSSETQYF; cdr3_nt: TGTGCCAGCAGCTCCTCGGAGACCCAGTACTTC
v_call: TRBV7-3; clone_size: NA; d_call: NA; j_call: TRBJ1-6; cdr3_aa: CASSLTGGAPGSPLHF; cdr3_nt: TGTGCCAGCAGCTTAACCGGAGGGGCGCCGGGTTCACCCCTCCACTTT
v_call: TRBV28; clone_size: NA; d_call: TRBD1; j_call: TRBJ1-2; cdr3_aa: CASSFNRGVVYGYTF; cdr3_nt: TGTGCCAGCAGTTTTAACAGGGGGGTTGTCTATGGCTACACCTTC
v_call: TRBV5-1; clone_size: NA; d_call: TRBD1; j_call: TRBJ2-3; cdr3_aa: CASSPVGTVSTDTQYF; cdr3_nt: TGCGCCAGCAGCCCGGTGGGGACAGTGAGCACAGATACGCAGTATTTT
v_call: TRBV6-4; clone_size: many; d_call: NA; j_call: TRBJ2-3; cdr3_aa: CASSDSAQSSTDTQYF; cdr3_nt: TGTGCCAGCAGTGACTCAGCGCAGAGCAGCACAGATACGCAGTATTTT